This T cell receptor beta chain was sequenced for a study of regulatory T cells in long-lasting Graves disease. This CDR3 comprises 14 residues. Germline-derived CDR1 and CDR2 are SGHTA and FQGNSA. This clonotype was counted ten times or more. A much larger clone differs by one base, so this may be a read error. The TCR beta library used iRepertoire HTBI primers with Arm-PCR amplification of CDR3. TCRdb ran MiXCR on the multiplex PCR reads and lists one entry per CDR3 protein. The data hold 250,000 to 300,000 distinct CDR3 sequences, with 15% to 20% observed a single time. Time point indicated: newly diagnosed GD, antithyroid drugs for less than 3 months. Isolated PBMC RNA provided the starting material for the TCR library. American Thyroid Association guidelines served as the basis for diagnosing Graves' disease. These sequences were also reported in another study, on T cells in Graves' hyperthyroidism and ophthalmopathy. In that study: It was considered stable Graves' hyperthyroidism when ophthalmopathy did not progress within 18 months. In simple terms, a model built on 13 V-J features told ophthalmopathy apart from stable hyperthyroidism.

The starting material was peripheral blood mononuclear cells (PBMCs), obtained at new diagnosis, from a patient treated with antithyroid drugs. The chain joins TRBV7-2 to TRBJ2-1; TRBD2 agrees at 9 bases. This receptor was obtained from a woman in her 30s with Graves disease. In DNA form, the CDR3 reads TGTGCCAGCAGCAGGTCGGGACTAGCAAATGCGCAGTTCTTC. Encoded protein: CASSRSGLANAQFF.